This T cell receptor (beta chain) was identified in a study of blood T cell repertoires in COVID-19. Whole-study context: Samples came from the United States, Italy and Spain, spanning acute and convalescent COVID-19. Nucleic acid was either cDNA or gDNA, and it came from T cells, B-cell-depleted T cells, or PBMCs.

J gave up 4 bases and V 3 bases, and 6 bases lay outside the gene matches. This CDR3 is 15 amino acids long. Germline CDR1 is LNHDA and CDR2 is SQIVND (reference sequence). Authors' data handling: Cell counts per sample came from amplifying reference gene primers. The method was immunoSEQ multiplex PCR; TCRdb's version includes in-frame clones alone and lacks a portion of them. V, J and clone size are those of that table, while D and trimming were read from the DNA. Here the sample spans fewer than 70,000 clones, less than 90% being singletons. The specimen sequenced was peripheral blood. This receptor was identified in an older man with acute or convalescent COVID-19. The chain employs TRBV19 and TRBJ1-5; 7 bases match TRBD1. The CDR3 reads CASSIARQGNQPQHF. The CDR3 DNA is TGTGCCAGTAGTATCGCCCGACAGGGAAATCAGCCCCAGCATTTT.